These 5 T cell receptor beta chains were sequenced from one sample in a study of graft-versus-host responses after intestinal transplantation (dated by TCRdb to the early 2020s). The method behind the library was the immunoSEQ multiplex PCR assay. The table comes from immuneACCESS by way of TCRdb, which keeps in-frame sequences with V and J called. Part of the clones is missing from these tables; in studies checked, under half for an unresolved V gene and the rest for unknown reasons. Across this sample there are tens of thousands of clones, with roughly four fifths seen only once. The ten largest clones capture roughly 3.6% of the sample. The sequencing used PBMCs, collected 1070 days after transplant. The receptors originated from a human patient who received an intestinal transplant, so some T cells may come from the graft donor.

The chain carries TRBV4-1 and TRBJ2-3; 8 bases fit TRBD2. Germline values: CDR1 MGHRA, CDR2 YSYEKL. CDR3 length: 15 residues. V lost 2 bases and J lost 5; bases outside the gene matches: 6. CDR3 sequence (DNA): TGCGCCAGCAGCCAATCGGGAGGGCCAGGAGATACGCAGTATTTT. Encoded protein: CASSQSGGPGDTQYF.

Of note for this clone: A read error may produce the germline difference seen at one junction end. The V gene is TRBV28, the J gene TRBJ1-6; D unresolved. This CDR3 spans 14 amino acids. Germline V CDR1 and CDR2: MDHEN, SYDVKM. CDR3 DNA sequence: TGTGCCAGCAGATTATCCCAGGTGGACTCACCCCTCCACTTT. This gives the protein CASRLSQVDSPLHF.

This clone was seen only a few times. V usage is TRBV29-1 and J usage is TRBJ1-1; D is unresolved. There are 11 residues in the CDR3. V dropped 6 bases and J dropped 0 bases, with 5 bases sitting between them. Germline V gives CDR1 SQVTM, CDR2 ANQGSEA. The CDR3 coding sequence is TGCAGCGTCTTGGTGAACACTGAAGCTTTCTTT. It translates to CSVLVNTEAFF.

This sequence joins TRBV6-1 and TRBJ1-5; 9 bases are shared with TRBD1. Germline loops: CDR1 MNHNS, CDR2 SASEGT. V was clipped by 4 bases and J by 5 bases; unmatched bases: 3. The CDR3 has 14 amino acids. The CDR3 spells CASSGQGGDQPQHF. The CDR3 nucleotides read TGTGCCAGCAGTGGACAGGGGGGAGATCAGCCCCAGCATTTT.

The rearrangement uses TRBV19 and TRBJ2-2; weak D call: TRBD2 (6 bases). Between the trimmed V and J ends, which lost 5 bases and 0 bases, there was a span of 10 bases. The CDR3 consists of 15 residues. Germline CDR1 is LNHDA and CDR2 is SQIVND (reference sequence). DNA for the CDR3: TGTGCCAGTAGTTCATGGGGGGCGAACACCGGGGAGCTGTTTTTT. Its translation is CASSSWGANTGELFF.